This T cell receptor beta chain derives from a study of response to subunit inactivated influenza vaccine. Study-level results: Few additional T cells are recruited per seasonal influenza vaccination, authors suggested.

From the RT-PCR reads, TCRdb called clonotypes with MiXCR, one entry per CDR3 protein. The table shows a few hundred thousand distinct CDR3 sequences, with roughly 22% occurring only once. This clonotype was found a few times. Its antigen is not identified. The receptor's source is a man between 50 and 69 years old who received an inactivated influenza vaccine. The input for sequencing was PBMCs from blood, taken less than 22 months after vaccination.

The CDR3 nucleotides read TGTGCCAGCAGCTTCACAGGGGCAGGAGCTGAAGCTTTCTTT. This codes for CASSFTGAGAEAFF. V gene TRBV6-2 or TRBV6-3 combines with J gene TRBJ1-1, with 7 positions matching TRBD1. Losses at the gene ends were 6 bases for V and 6 bases for J; bases not matched to a gene: 10. Germline V lookup: CDR1 MNHEY, CDR2 SVGEGT. CDR3 length equals 14 residues.